The clone carrying this T cell receptor (beta chain) turned up a few times. The data originate from a study of PD-L1 blockade in urothelial cancer. CDR1 SEHNR and CDR2 FQNEAQ come from the germline V gene (reference sequence). V was clipped by 5 bases and J by 0 bases, with 17 bases between them. The CDR3 contains 17 residues. Assay: immunoSEQ multiplex PCR; the TCRdb copy retains only in-frame clones and omits some. The data hold around 82,000 clones, with around 84% observed a single time. Documented time point: pretreatment peripheral blood. The sequencing here drew on PBMCs, taken around atezolizumab (anti-PD-L1) treatment. The chain employs TRBV7-9 and TRBJ1-3; tentative D call: TRBD1 (5 bases). The TCR originated in a man in his fifties or sixties with urothelial cancer. In nucleotides, the CDR3 is TGTGCCAGCAGCCCCACACCAAGACAGCTCTCTGGAAACACCATATATTTT. Amino acids: CASSPTPRQLSGNTIYF.